These T cell receptor beta chains were read from a single sample in a study of shared clonotypes between healthy human individuals. Data came from immunoSEQ multiplex PCR; TCRdb stores just in-frame clones and leaves some out. The sample shows some 600,000 clones, roughly 96% of them seen only once. Material: naive CD8+ T cells sorted from blood. The source is a woman younger than 45 in good health. Each CDR3 is given with its conserved first and last residue. A D gene is named only where the DNA matches it firmly. Not every row has a clone size; where given, it reads once, few, many or a size class.

cdr3_aa: CASSLRGVAAYEQYF; cdr3_nt: TGTGCCAGCAGTTTAAGGGGGGTGGCGGCCTACGAGCAGTACTTC; v_call: TRBV28; d_call: NA; clone_size: NA; j_call: TRBJ2-7
cdr3_aa: CASSGDRVAYYEQYF; cdr3_nt: TGCGCCAGCAGCGGGGACAGGGTGGCGTATTACGAGCAGTACTTC; v_call: TRBV5-1; d_call: TRBD1; clone_size: once; j_call: TRBJ2-7
cdr3_aa: CSARDSGGEFF; cdr3_nt: TGCAGTGCTAGAGACTCGGGTGGGGAGTTCTTC; v_call: TRBV20-1; d_call: NA; clone_size: few; j_call: TRBJ2-1
cdr3_aa: CSASDEDEQFF; cdr3_nt: TGCAGTGCTAGCGACGAGGATGAGCAGTTCTTC; v_call: TRBV20-1; d_call: NA; clone_size: NA; j_call: TRBJ2-1
cdr3_aa: CASSLVSGSPTYGYTF; cdr3_nt: TGTGCCAGCAGCTTAGTTTCGGGATCCCCTACCTATGGCTACACCTTC; v_call: TRBV7-8; d_call: NA; clone_size: NA; j_call: TRBJ1-2
cdr3_aa: CASSIIPNEQFF; cdr3_nt: TGTGCCAGTAGTATAATACCCAATGAGCAGTTCTTC; v_call: TRBV19; d_call: NA; clone_size: NA; j_call: TRBJ2-1
cdr3_aa: CSDVGAGGYTF; cdr3_nt: TGCAGCGACGTGGGGGCTGGAGGCTACACCTTC; v_call: TRBV29-1; d_call: NA; clone_size: NA; j_call: TRBJ1-2
cdr3_aa: CASSIGPSGLPNTGELFF; cdr3_nt: TGTGCCAGTAGTATAGGGCCTAGCGGACTACCGAACACCGGGGAGCTGTTTTTT; v_call: TRBV19; d_call: TRBD2; clone_size: NA; j_call: TRBJ2-2
cdr3_aa: CASSLSLGVNTEAFF; cdr3_nt: TGTGCCAGCAGCTTATCGTTAGGGGTGAACACTGAAGCTTTCTTT; v_call: TRBV7-9; d_call: NA; clone_size: NA; j_call: TRBJ1-1
cdr3_aa: CASRSGLAGAASTDTQYF; cdr3_nt: TGTGCCAGCCGCTCCGGACTAGCGGGAGCAGCTAGCACAGATACGCAGTATTTT; v_call: TRBV21-1; d_call: NA; clone_size: NA; j_call: TRBJ2-3
cdr3_aa: CAWSGDRDEQYF; cdr3_nt: TGTGCCTGGAGCGGGGACAGGGACGAGCAGTACTTC; v_call: TRBV30; d_call: TRBD1; clone_size: once; j_call: TRBJ2-7
cdr3_aa: CSVEGSLFTGQGNTGELFF; cdr3_nt: TGCAGCGTTGAAGGAAGTCTTTTCACGGGACAGGGAAACACCGGGGAGCTGTTTTTT; v_call: TRBV29-1; d_call: TRBD1; clone_size: NA; j_call: TRBJ2-2
cdr3_aa: CASSQGLGGAYEQYF; cdr3_nt: TGTGCCAGCAGCCAAGGACTTGGGGGGGCGTACGAGCAGTACTTC; v_call: TRBV14; d_call: NA; clone_size: once; j_call: TRBJ2-7
cdr3_aa: CASSEETTGYNEQFF; cdr3_nt: TGTGCCAGCAGTGAGGAAACCACAGGGTACAATGAGCAGTTCTTC; v_call: TRBV6-1; d_call: NA; clone_size: few; j_call: TRBJ2-1
cdr3_aa: CSVGTGLVPTGELFF; cdr3_nt: TGCAGCGTTGGAACGGGACTAGTACCCACCGGGGAGCTGTTTTTT; v_call: TRBV29-1; d_call: TRBD2; clone_size: NA; j_call: TRBJ2-2
cdr3_aa: CASSLDGGDTQYF; cdr3_nt: TGTGCCAGCAGCTTGGACGGTGGGGATACGCAGTATTTT; v_call: TRBV5-4; d_call: NA; clone_size: NA; j_call: TRBJ2-3
cdr3_aa: CASGQRDKLYEQYF; cdr3_nt: TGTGCCAGCGGGCAACGGGACAAACTCTACGAGCAGTACTTC; v_call: TRBV7-9; d_call: NA; clone_size: NA; j_call: TRBJ2-7
cdr3_aa: CASSLGEGDYGYTF; cdr3_nt: TGTGCCAGCAGTTTAGGGGAAGGGGACTATGGCTACACCTTC; v_call: TRBV27; d_call: NA; clone_size: NA; j_call: TRBJ1-2
cdr3_aa: CASRREGYEQFF; cdr3_nt: TGTGCCAGCAGGAGGGAAGGCTATGAGCAGTTCTTC; v_call: TRBV2; d_call: NA; clone_size: NA; j_call: TRBJ2-1
cdr3_aa: CASSQGQYGQPQHF; cdr3_nt: TGCGCCAGCAGCCAAGGACAGTATGGTCAGCCCCAGCATTTT; v_call: TRBV4-1; d_call: NA; clone_size: NA; j_call: TRBJ1-5
cdr3_aa: CASSIGPGNEQFF; cdr3_nt: TGTGCCAGCAGCATCGGGCCCGGCAATGAGCAGTTCTTC; v_call: TRBV5-4; d_call: NA; clone_size: NA; j_call: TRBJ2-1
cdr3_aa: CASSMGTDYGYTF; cdr3_nt: TGTGCCAGTAGTATGGGGACAGACTATGGCTACACCTTC; v_call: TRBV19; d_call: TRBD1; clone_size: NA; j_call: TRBJ1-2
cdr3_aa: CASSYSSWGSSYEQYF; cdr3_nt: TGTGCCAGCAGTTATTCCTCCTGGGGGAGCTCCTACGAGCAGTACTTC; v_call: TRBV6-6; d_call: NA; clone_size: NA; j_call: TRBJ2-7
cdr3_aa: CASSHRQGFNQPQHF; cdr3_nt: TGCGCCAGCAGCCACAGACAGGGGTTCAATCAGCCCCAGCATTTT; v_call: TRBV4-1; d_call: TRBD1; clone_size: NA; j_call: TRBJ1-5
cdr3_aa: CASTSDGDLEAFF; cdr3_nt: TGTGCCAGCACCTCAGATGGGGACCTTGAAGCTTTCTTT; v_call: TRBV28; d_call: NA; clone_size: NA; j_call: TRBJ1-1
cdr3_aa: CARTGCPGYGYTF; cdr3_nt: TGCGCCAGAACCGGGTGCCCGGGTTATGGCTACACCTTC; v_call: TRBV10-1; d_call: NA; clone_size: NA; j_call: TRBJ1-2
cdr3_aa: CASSIGDTGIHEQYF; cdr3_nt: TGTGCCAGTAGTATAGGGGACACCGGGATCCACGAGCAGTACTTC; v_call: TRBV19; d_call: NA; clone_size: NA; j_call: TRBJ2-7
cdr3_aa: CASSWESTNEQFF; cdr3_nt: TGTGCCAGCAGCTGGGAGAGCACAAATGAGCAGTTCTTC; v_call: TRBV5-5; d_call: NA; clone_size: NA; j_call: TRBJ2-1
cdr3_aa: CASSPGLAYEQYF; cdr3_nt: TGCGCCAGCAGCCCCGGACTAGCCTACGAGCAGTACTTC; v_call: TRBV4-1; d_call: TRBD2; clone_size: NA; j_call: TRBJ2-7
cdr3_aa: CASSLGTGVGYEQYF; cdr3_nt: TGTGCCAGCAGCTTGGGGACAGGGGTCGGGTACGAGCAGTACTTC; v_call: TRBV7-9; d_call: TRBD1; clone_size: NA; j_call: TRBJ2-7
cdr3_aa: CASSLDVGNYEQYF; cdr3_nt: TGTGCCAGCAGCTTGGATGTCGGGAACTACGAGCAGTACTTC; v_call: TRBV5-4; d_call: NA; clone_size: NA; j_call: TRBJ2-7
cdr3_aa: CAISDRPRGTSGSYEQYF; cdr3_nt: TGTGCCATCAGTGACCGACCCCGGGGAACTAGCGGATCCTACGAGCAGTACTTC; v_call: TRBV10-3; d_call: TRBD2; clone_size: NA; j_call: TRBJ2-7
cdr3_aa: CASSPGTGGKLSSWTGELFF; cdr3_nt: TGTGCCAGTAGTCCCGGGACAGGGGGAAAACTTTCCTCGTGGACCGGGGAGCTGTTTTTT; v_call: TRBV19; d_call: TRBD1; clone_size: NA; j_call: TRBJ2-2
cdr3_aa: CASSWDRSRDTQYF; cdr3_nt: TGTGCCAGCAGCTGGGACAGGTCGCGGGATACGCAGTATTTT; v_call: TRBV7-9; d_call: TRBD1; clone_size: once; j_call: TRBJ2-3
cdr3_aa: CASRHNGYEQYF; cdr3_nt: TGTGCCAGCAGGCACAATGGCTACGAGCAGTACTTC; v_call: TRBV7-9; d_call: NA; clone_size: NA; j_call: TRBJ2-7
cdr3_aa: CASSLEAGGAQETQYF; cdr3_nt: TGTGCCAGCAGCTTGGAAGCGGGAGGTGCTCAAGAGACCCAGTACTTC; v_call: TRBV5-6; d_call: TRBD2; clone_size: NA; j_call: TRBJ2-5
cdr3_aa: CASSFGPGQGAIGYTF; cdr3_nt: TGCGCCAGCAGCTTTGGCCCAGGACAGGGGGCAATAGGCTACACCTTC; v_call: TRBV5-1; d_call: TRBD1; clone_size: NA; j_call: TRBJ1-2
cdr3_aa: CAWSVPATYNEQFF; cdr3_nt: TGTGCCTGGAGTGTACCTGCGACCTACAATGAGCAGTTCTTC; v_call: TRBV30; d_call: NA; clone_size: NA; j_call: TRBJ2-1
cdr3_aa: CASSRSGTQYF; cdr3_nt: TGTGCCAGCAGTCGCTCGGGAACCCAGTACTTC; v_call: TRBV5-4; d_call: NA; clone_size: NA; j_call: TRBJ2-5
cdr3_aa: CASSYGRGGNQPQHF; cdr3_nt: TGTGCCAGCAGTTACGGCCGGGGGGGGAATCAGCCCCAGCATTTT; v_call: TRBV6-5; d_call: NA; clone_size: NA; j_call: TRBJ1-5
cdr3_aa: CASSRAGKYEQYF; cdr3_nt: TGTGCCAGCAGCCGAGCCGGCAAATACGAGCAGTACTTC; v_call: TRBV7-9; d_call: NA; clone_size: NA; j_call: TRBJ2-7
cdr3_aa: CASSLRVKNIQYF; cdr3_nt: TGCGCCAGCAGCCTCAGGGTTAAAAACATTCAGTACTTC; v_call: TRBV4-1; d_call: NA; clone_size: once; j_call: TRBJ2-4
cdr3_aa: CASNPLPGTNSYEQYF; cdr3_nt: TGTGCCAGCAATCCCCTTCCGGGGACGAACTCCTACGAGCAGTACTTC; v_call: TRBV27; d_call: NA; clone_size: NA; j_call: TRBJ2-7
cdr3_aa: CASSWTSGRQFF; cdr3_nt: TGCGCCAGCAGCTGGACTAGCGGGAGGCAGTTCTTC; v_call: TRBV5-1; d_call: TRBD2; clone_size: few; j_call: TRBJ2-1
cdr3_aa: CASSTGQGFANEQFF; cdr3_nt: TGTGCCAGTAGTACCGGACAGGGGTTTGCCAATGAGCAGTTCTTC; v_call: TRBV19; d_call: TRBD1; clone_size: NA; j_call: TRBJ2-1
cdr3_aa: CASSPSLGRSMNTEAFF; cdr3_nt: TGTGCCAGCAGCCCATCCTTGGGTAGGTCCATGAACACTGAAGCTTTCTTT; v_call: TRBV16; d_call: NA; clone_size: NA; j_call: TRBJ1-1
cdr3_aa: CASSMDLGGMDGYTF; cdr3_nt: TGTGCCAGTAGTATGGATCTGGGGGGCATGGATGGCTACACCTTC; v_call: TRBV19; d_call: NA; clone_size: NA; j_call: TRBJ1-2
cdr3_aa: CASSPPIGNTIYF; cdr3_nt: TGTGCCAGCAGTCCGCCCATTGGAAACACCATATATTTT; v_call: TRBV28; d_call: NA; clone_size: NA; j_call: TRBJ1-3
cdr3_aa: CASSLSPASGDYNEQFF; cdr3_nt: TGTGCCAGCAGCTTAAGTCCGGCTAGCGGGGATTACAATGAGCAGTTCTTC; v_call: TRBV7-3; d_call: TRBD2; clone_size: NA; j_call: TRBJ2-1
cdr3_aa: CASSPGHRYEQYF; cdr3_nt: TGTGCCAGCAGCCCAGGCCACAGATACGAGCAGTACTTC; v_call: TRBV14; d_call: NA; clone_size: NA; j_call: TRBJ2-7
cdr3_aa: CASSYAGQGHEQYF; cdr3_nt: TGTGCCAGCAGTTATGCCGGACAGGGCCACGAGCAGTACTTC; v_call: TRBV6-6; d_call: TRBD1; clone_size: few; j_call: TRBJ2-7
cdr3_aa: CASSLDVYTEAFF; cdr3_nt: TGTGCCAGCAGCTTAGATGTGTACACTGAAGCTTTCTTT; v_call: TRBV7-6; d_call: NA; clone_size: NA; j_call: TRBJ1-1
cdr3_aa: CASSPGLAGVNQETQYF; cdr3_nt: TGTGCCAGCAGCCCCGGACTAGCGGGAGTCAACCAAGAGACCCAGTACTTC; v_call: TRBV7-9; d_call: TRBD2; clone_size: NA; j_call: TRBJ2-5